Presented here are 21 T cell receptor beta chains from one specimen sequenced in a study of T cells expressing NK-cell markers. TCRdb reprocessed the 5' RACE reads and stores each CDR3 protein as one record, lacking DNA. This sample's clone table lists under 200,000 distinct CDR3 sequences. Sequenced: blood T cells: a sorted CD56 or NKG2C T cell subset, CD4+ or CD8+ T cells, or bulk PBMC T cells (not recorded which). These receptors all stem from a woman between 18 and 75 years old in good health.

The chain recombines TRBV6-5 with TRBJ1-2; the TCRdb call, TRBD1, lacks DNA for checking. Germline V gene lookup returns CDR1 MNHEY and CDR2 SVGAGI. The CDR3 length is 11 residues. CDR3 sequence reads: CASSNGQGYTF.

The rearrangement joins TRBV5-1 to TRBJ2-3; TCRdb returns TRBD2, unconfirmable since there is no DNA. Looked up from germline, CDR1 is SGHRS and CDR2 is YFSETQ. This CDR3 contains 14 residues. The CDR3 is CASSRPDFPDTQYF.

The chain couples TRBV7-9 to TRBJ1-5. Germline CDR1 reads SEHNR; CDR2 reads FQNEAQ (reference sequence). The CDR3 covers 15 residues. The chain's CDR3 is CASSLAGGLVQPQHF.

The chain is built from TRBV5-1 and TRBJ1-4. The CDR3 extends over 15 amino acids. CDR1 is SGHRS, CDR2 YFSETQ, per germline. CDR3 loop: CASSSSPAIGEKLFF.

The chain employs TRBV18 and TRBJ1-2. CDR3 size: 13 residues. Germline CDR1 is KGHSH and CDR2 is LQKENI. The CDR3 sequence: CASSTSRSEGYTF.

The genes are TRBV20-1 and TRBJ2-6. The CDR3 loop spans 15 amino acids. Germline-derived CDR1 and CDR2 are DFQATT and SNEGSKA (reference sequence). CDR3: CSASNRPTGANVLTF.

This chain links TRBV29-1 with TRBJ2-5; TCRdb selects TRBD2, and the lack of DNA leaves this call unchecked. Germline loops: CDR1 SQVTM, CDR2 ANQGSEA. The CDR3 runs 14 residues. The CDR3 is CSGRGTSGMETQYF.

The chain links TRBV18 to TRBJ2-5. Germline CDR1 and CDR2: KGHSH and LQKENI. This CDR3 is 14 amino acids long. CDR3 residues: CASSPWGTRETQYF.

The rearrangement links TRBV9 to TRBJ2-3; TCRdb outputs TRBD1, but without DNA this stays unchecked. CDR3 length: 15 residues. Germline V CDR1 and CDR2: SGDLS, YYNGEE. The CDR3 here is CASSAGGLGGDTQYF.

V usage is TRBV20-1 and J usage is TRBJ2-5; the D call from TCRdb, TRBD2, cannot be confirmed without DNA. This CDR3 is built from 14 residues. Looked up from germline, CDR1 is DFQATT and CDR2 is SNEGSKA (reference sequence). CDR3 sequence: CSALAGGLQETQYF.

The chain couples TRBV11-2 to TRBJ2-1; TCRdb picks TRBD2, but there is no DNA to check that call. The germline gives CDR1 SGHAT, CDR2 FQNNGV. The CDR3 length is 17 residues. Here the CDR3 reads CASSIWTSGSSYNEQFF.

This CDR3 is CASSYSGGAYQPQHF. The chain couples TRBV6-5 to TRBJ1-5; TCRdb lists TRBD1, though no DNA is available to test this call. This CDR3 comprises 15 residues. Germline CDR1 is MNHEY and CDR2 is SVGAGI.

The gene calls are TRBV5-1 and TRBJ2-1; no DNA is available, so the TRBD2 call from TCRdb remains unchecked. Germline loops: CDR1 SGHRS, CDR2 YFSETQ. CDR3 size: 17 residues. The CDR3 spells CASSFRAGTSGGDEQFF.

The chain recombines TRBV11-2 with TRBJ1-3. This CDR3 has 12 residues. Germline values: CDR1 SGHAT, CDR2 FQNNGV. CDR3 region: CASSLGWHTIYF.

This chain connects TRBV2 to TRBJ2-1; TCRdb reports TRBD1, a call that lacks DNA to check it against. This CDR3 spans 15 amino acids. Germline V gene data show CDR1 as SNHLY and CDR2 as FYNNEI. The CDR3 loop is CASEGAFLLYNEQFF. Combining the CDR3 with reference TRBV2 and TRBJ2-1 gives the whole variable domain EPEVTQTPSHQVTQMGQEVILRCVPISNHLYFYWYRQILGQKVEFLVSFYNNEISEKSEIFDDQFSVERPDGSNFTLKIRSTKLEDSAMYFCASEGAFLLYNEQFFGPGTRLTVL.

The V and J genes are TRBV11-3 and TRBJ2-3; TCRdb's assignment of TRBD2 cannot be checked, as there is no DNA. The germline V gene has CDR1 SGHNT and CDR2 YENEEA. CDR3 length: 17 amino acids. Here the CDR3 reads CASSLGGLAGIEDTQYF.

The V and J genes are TRBV4-1 and TRBJ2-7; TCRdb selects TRBD1, and the lack of DNA leaves this call unchecked. This CDR3 is built from 15 residues. Germline-derived CDR1 and CDR2 are MGHRA and YSYEKL. Here the CDR3 reads CASSPLPADAYEQYF.

The chain carries TRBV7-3 and TRBJ2-1; TCRdb's assignment of TRBD2 cannot be checked, as there is no DNA. This CDR3 comprises 16 residues. Germline CDR1 is SGHTA and CDR2 is FQGTGA. CDR3 protein: CASSGGPGLAGDEQFF.

The V call is TRBV20-1, the J call TRBJ2-5. The CDR3 spans 11 residues. The germline gives CDR1 DFQATT, CDR2 SNEGSKA (reference sequence). CDR3 protein: CSAQNQETQYF.

The rearrangement joins TRBV10-3 to TRBJ2-7. In germline, CDR1 is ENHRY, CDR2 SYGVKD. The CDR3 sequence is 14 residues long. The CDR3 spells CAIRSGVQSDEQYF.

V and J are TRBV2 and TRBJ2-7; absent DNA, TCRdb's TRBD1 call cannot be checked. Germline V gene sequence: CDR1 SNHLY, CDR2 FYNNEI. The CDR3 spans 15 residues. CDR3 sequence reads: CASSSQLTGVYEQYF.